The sequence of this T cell receptor beta chain was determined in a study of T cell responses to AZD1222 COVID-19 vaccine. In this sample, this clone turned up once. Its antigen is not identified. General observations from the study: A rise in Spike-specific TCR breadth and depth followed two AZD1222 doses. None of the repertoires were sampled until the peak T cell response had passed.

Data came from immunoSEQ multiplex PCR; TCRdb stores just in-frame clones and leaves some out. Of more than 95,000 clones listed, 87% are singletons. The receptor comes from an adult in good health. The sequences come from peripheral blood, collected on day 0 of AZD1222 vaccination.

CDR3 DNA sequence: TGTGCCATCAGCTCGGCGGGAGAAGGGTACGAGCAGTACTTC. Translating gives CAISSAGEGYEQYF. The rearrangement uses TRBV10-3 and TRBJ2-7; 7 nucleotides align to TRBD2. V lost 6 bases, J lost 4 bases, and 9 bases stayed unmatched. From germline, CDR1 is ENHRY and CDR2 SYGVKD. This CDR3 contains 14 residues.